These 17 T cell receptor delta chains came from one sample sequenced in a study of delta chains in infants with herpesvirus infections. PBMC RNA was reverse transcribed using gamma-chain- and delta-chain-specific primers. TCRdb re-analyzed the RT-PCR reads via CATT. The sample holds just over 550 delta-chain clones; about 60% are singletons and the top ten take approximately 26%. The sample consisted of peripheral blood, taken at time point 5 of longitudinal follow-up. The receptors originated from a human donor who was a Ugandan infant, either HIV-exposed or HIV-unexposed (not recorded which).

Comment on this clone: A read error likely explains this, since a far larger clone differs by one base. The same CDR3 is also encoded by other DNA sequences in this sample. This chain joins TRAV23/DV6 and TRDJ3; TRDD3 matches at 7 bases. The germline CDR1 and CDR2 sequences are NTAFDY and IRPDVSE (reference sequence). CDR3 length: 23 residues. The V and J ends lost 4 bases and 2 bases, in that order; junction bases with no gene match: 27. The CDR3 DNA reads TGTGCAGCACGCAAGGAACCTACTGGGGAACTGGATGAGTCCCCCTGGGACACCCGACAGATGTTTTTC. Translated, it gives CAARKEPTGELDESPWDTRQMFF. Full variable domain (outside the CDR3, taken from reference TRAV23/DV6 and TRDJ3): QQQVKQSPQSLIVQKGGISIINCAYENTAFDYFPWYQQFPGKGPALLIAIRPDVSEKKEGRFTISFNKSAKQFSLHIMDSQPGDSATYFCAARKEPTGELDESPWDTRQMFFGTGIKLFVEP.

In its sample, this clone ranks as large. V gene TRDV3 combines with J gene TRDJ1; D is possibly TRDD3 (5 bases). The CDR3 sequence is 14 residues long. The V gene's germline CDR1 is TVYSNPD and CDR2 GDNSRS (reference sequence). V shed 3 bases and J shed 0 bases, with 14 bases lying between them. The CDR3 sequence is CALSGGLYTDKLIF. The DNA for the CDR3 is TGTGCCTTATCGGGGGGCCTCTACACCGATAAACTCATCTTT.

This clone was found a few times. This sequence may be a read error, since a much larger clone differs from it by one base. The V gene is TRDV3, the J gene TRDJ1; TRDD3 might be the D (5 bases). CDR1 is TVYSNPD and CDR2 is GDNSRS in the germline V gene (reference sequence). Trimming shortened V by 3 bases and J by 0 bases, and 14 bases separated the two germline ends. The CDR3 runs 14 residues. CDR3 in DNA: TGTGCCTTATCGGGGGGCTTCTACACCGATAAACTCATCTTT. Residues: CALSGGFYTDKLIF. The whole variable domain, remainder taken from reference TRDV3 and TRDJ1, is CDKVTQSSPDQTVASGSEVVLLCTYDTVYSNPDLFWYRIRPDYSFQFVFYGDNSRSEGADFTQGRFSVKHILTQKAFHLVISPVRTEDSATYYCALSGGFYTDKLIFGKGTRVTVEP.

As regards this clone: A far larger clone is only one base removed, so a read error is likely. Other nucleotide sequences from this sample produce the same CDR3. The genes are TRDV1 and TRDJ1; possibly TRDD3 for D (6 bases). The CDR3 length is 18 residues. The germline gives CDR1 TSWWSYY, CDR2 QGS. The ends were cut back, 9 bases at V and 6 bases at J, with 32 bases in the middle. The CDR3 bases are TGTGCTCTGGGGAAAGGGTTCCCACACTGGGTACTGCGGTATAAACTCATCTTT. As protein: CALGKGFPHWVLRYKLIF.

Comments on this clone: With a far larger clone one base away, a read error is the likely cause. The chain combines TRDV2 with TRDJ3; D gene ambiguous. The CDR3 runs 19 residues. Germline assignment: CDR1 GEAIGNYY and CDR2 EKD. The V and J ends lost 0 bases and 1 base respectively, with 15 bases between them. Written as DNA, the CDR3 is TGTGCCTGTGACACCGTACTGAGGAAGGGGTCCTGGGACACCCGACAGATGTTTTTC. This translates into CACDTVLRKGSWDTRQMFF.

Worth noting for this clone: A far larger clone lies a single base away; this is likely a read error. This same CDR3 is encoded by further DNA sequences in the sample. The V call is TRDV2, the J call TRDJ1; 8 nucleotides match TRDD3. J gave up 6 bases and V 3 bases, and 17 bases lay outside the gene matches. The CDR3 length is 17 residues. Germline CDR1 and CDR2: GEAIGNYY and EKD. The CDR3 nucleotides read TGTGCCTGTGACCTCACCTTAAAATTACTGGGGGTACATAAACTCATCTTT. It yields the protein CACDLTLKLLGVHKLIF.

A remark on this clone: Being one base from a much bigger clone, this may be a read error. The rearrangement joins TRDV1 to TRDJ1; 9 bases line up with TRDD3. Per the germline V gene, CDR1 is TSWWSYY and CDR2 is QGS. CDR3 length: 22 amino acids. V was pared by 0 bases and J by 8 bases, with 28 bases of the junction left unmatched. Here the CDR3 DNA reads TGTGCTCTTGGGGAACTAGTCCTCCCATTTATACTGGGGGAAAGGCCCCACATAAAACTCATCTTT. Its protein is CALGELVLPFILGERPHIKLIF.

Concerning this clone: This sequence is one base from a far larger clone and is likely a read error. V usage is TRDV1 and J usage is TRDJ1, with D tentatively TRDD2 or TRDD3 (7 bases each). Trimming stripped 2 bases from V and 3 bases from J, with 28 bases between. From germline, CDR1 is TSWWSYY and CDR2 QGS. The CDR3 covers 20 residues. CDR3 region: CALGESPFPTRWGPSDKLIF. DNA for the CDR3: TGTGCTCTTGGGGAAAGCCCCTTTCCTACCCGCTGGGGGCCGTCCGATAAACTCATCTTT.

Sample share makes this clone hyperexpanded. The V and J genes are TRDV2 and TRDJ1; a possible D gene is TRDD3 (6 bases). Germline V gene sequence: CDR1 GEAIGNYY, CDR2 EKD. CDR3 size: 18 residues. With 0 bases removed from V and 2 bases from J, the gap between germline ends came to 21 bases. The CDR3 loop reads CACDTDIWGDRGTDKLIF. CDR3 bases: TGTGCCTGTGACACCGACATTTGGGGGGACAGGGGTACCGATAAACTCATCTTT.

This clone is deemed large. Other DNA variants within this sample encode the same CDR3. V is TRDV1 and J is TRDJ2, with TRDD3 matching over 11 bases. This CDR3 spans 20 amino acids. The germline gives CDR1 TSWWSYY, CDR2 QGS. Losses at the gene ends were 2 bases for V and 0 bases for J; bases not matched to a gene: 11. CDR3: CALGEDPIWGIPPLTAQLFF. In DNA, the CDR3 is TGTGCTCTTGGGGAAGATCCTATCTGGGGGATACCTCCTTTGACAGCACAACTCTTCTTT.

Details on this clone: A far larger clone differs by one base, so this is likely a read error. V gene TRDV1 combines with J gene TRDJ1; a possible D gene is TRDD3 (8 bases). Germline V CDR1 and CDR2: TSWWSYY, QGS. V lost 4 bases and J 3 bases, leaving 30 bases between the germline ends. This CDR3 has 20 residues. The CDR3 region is CALGGSPFPTHWGPSDKLIF. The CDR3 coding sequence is TGTGCTCTTGGGGGAAGCCCCTTTCCTACCCACTGGGGGCCGTCCGATAAACTCATCTTT.

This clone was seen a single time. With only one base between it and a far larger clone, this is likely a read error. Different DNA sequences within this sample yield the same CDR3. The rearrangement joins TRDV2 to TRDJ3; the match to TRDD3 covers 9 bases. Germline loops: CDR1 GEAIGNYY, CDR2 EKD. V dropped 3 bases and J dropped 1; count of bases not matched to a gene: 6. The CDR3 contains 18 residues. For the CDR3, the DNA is TGTGCCTGTGACGTTATCCTGGGGGATTCCTGGGACACCCGACAGATGTTTTTC. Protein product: CACDVILGDSWDTRQMFF.

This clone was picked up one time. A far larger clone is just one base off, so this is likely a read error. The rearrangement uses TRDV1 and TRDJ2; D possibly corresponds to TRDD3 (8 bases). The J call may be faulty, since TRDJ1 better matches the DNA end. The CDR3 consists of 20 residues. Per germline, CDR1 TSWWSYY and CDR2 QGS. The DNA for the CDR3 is TGTGCTCTTGCGGAAAGCCCCTTTCCTACCCACTGGGGGCCGTCCGATAAACTCATCTTT. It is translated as CALAESPFPTHWGPSDKLIF.

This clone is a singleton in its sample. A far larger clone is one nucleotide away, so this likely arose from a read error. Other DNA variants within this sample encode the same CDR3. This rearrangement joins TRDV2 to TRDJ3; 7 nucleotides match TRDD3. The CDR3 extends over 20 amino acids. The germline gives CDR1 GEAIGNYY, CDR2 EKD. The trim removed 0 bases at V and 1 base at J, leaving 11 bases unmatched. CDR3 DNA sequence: TGTGCCTGTGACACCGGGTTTACTGGGGTCTTATCCTGGGACACCCGACAGATGTTTTTC. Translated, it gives CACDTGFTGVLSWDTRQMFF.

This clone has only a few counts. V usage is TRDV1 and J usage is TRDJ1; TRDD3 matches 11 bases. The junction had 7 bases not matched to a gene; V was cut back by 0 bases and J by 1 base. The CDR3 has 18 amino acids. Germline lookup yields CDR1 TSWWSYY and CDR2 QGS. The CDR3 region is CALGELPWGIRFTDKLIF. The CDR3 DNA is TGTGCTCTTGGGGAACTCCCGTGGGGGATACGCTTCACCGATAAACTCATCTTT.

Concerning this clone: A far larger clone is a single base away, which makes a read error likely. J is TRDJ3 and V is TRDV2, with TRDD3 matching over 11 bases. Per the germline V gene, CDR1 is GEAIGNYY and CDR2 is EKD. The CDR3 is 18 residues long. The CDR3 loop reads CAWDTTGGYSWDTRQMFF. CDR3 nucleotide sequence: TGTGCCTGGGACACCACTGGGGGATACTCCTGGGACACCCGACAGATGTTTTTC.

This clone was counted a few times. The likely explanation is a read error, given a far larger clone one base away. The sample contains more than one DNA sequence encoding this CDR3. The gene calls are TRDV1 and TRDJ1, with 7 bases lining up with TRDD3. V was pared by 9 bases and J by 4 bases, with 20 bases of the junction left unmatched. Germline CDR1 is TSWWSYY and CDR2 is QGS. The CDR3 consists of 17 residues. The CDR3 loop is CALGTLGTWGSVDKLIF. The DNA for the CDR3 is TGTGCTCTCGGAACCCTCGGGACCTGGGGGTCTGTCGATAAACTCATCTTT.